This is a list of T cell receptor beta chains from one sample in a study of T cell repertoires in cytomegalovirus infection. These receptors' antigens are unknown. Using its own MiXCR run on the reads, TCRdb lists one record per CDR3 protein. The table includes 450,000 to 650,000 distinct CDR3 sequences, roughly 42% detected once. Source: cultured PBMCs, taken from culture after CMV antigen stimulation. These receptors originate from a human donor in good health (CMV status not recorded). Some clones in this sample may be carry-over from other donors' samples. The conserved cysteine and the conserved F or W are not part of the CDR3 here. D genes are given only for firm matches. A row's size may be missing; if present it is once, few, many or a size class.

abundance: -
d_gene: TRBD2
v_gene: TRBV11-2
j_gene: TRBJ2-5
CDR3aa: ASSFRRGGQGETQY

abundance: -
d_gene: TRBD1
v_gene: TRBV29-1
j_gene: TRBJ1-1
CDR3aa: SVDWPGSGGLGTEAF

abundance: -
d_gene: -
v_gene: TRBV6-4
j_gene: TRBJ2-2
CDR3aa: ASSDYRGALF

abundance: -
d_gene: -
v_gene: TRBV6-1
j_gene: TRBJ1-1
CDR3aa: ASQPGAPNTEAF

abundance: few
d_gene: TRBD1
v_gene: TRBV6-2/TRBV6-3
j_gene: TRBJ1-2
CDR3aa: ASSPGTGTFSYGYT

abundance: -
d_gene: -
v_gene: TRBV19
j_gene: TRBJ1-2
CDR3aa: ASSSPWTSSYGYT

abundance: few
d_gene: -
v_gene: TRBV4-2
j_gene: TRBJ1-2
CDR3aa: ASSQAGGGTNYGYT

abundance: -
d_gene: -
v_gene: TRBV7-2
j_gene: TRBJ1-2
CDR3aa: ASSLREGSGYT

abundance: -
d_gene: -
v_gene: TRBV20-1
j_gene: TRBJ1-5
CDR3aa: SASQVSINQPQH

abundance: -
d_gene: -
v_gene: TRBV11-2
j_gene: TRBJ2-7
CDR3aa: ASRYWGLSYEQY

abundance: many
d_gene: TRBD2
v_gene: TRBV20-1
j_gene: TRBJ2-1
CDR3aa: SASQLAGYNEQF

abundance: -
d_gene: TRBD1
v_gene: TRBV7-9
j_gene: TRBJ1-5
CDR3aa: ASSEAGGPYSNQPQH

abundance: -
d_gene: TRBD2
v_gene: TRBV6-8
j_gene: TRBJ2-3
CDR3aa: ASSLRLARPTQIQQY

abundance: -
d_gene: -
v_gene: TRBV5-4
j_gene: TRBJ1-1
CDR3aa: ASSPNHGPKATEAF

abundance: -
d_gene: -
v_gene: TRBV6-9
j_gene: TRBJ1-4
CDR3aa: ASSSTQEKLF

abundance: -
d_gene: -
v_gene: TRBV7-1
j_gene: TRBJ2-4
CDR3aa: ASSLGGADKY

abundance: few
d_gene: -
v_gene: TRBV6-1
j_gene: TRBJ2-5
CDR3aa: ASAARVETQY